A few counts support the clone carrying this T cell receptor beta chain. The antigen remains unidentified. TCRdb re-analysed the 5' RACE reads in MiXCR, keeping a single row per CDR3 protein. Of about 400,000 distinct CDR3 sequences listed, 20% to 25% are singletons. Germline V lookup: CDR1 LGHDT, CDR2 YNNKEL (reference sequence). The CDR3 covers 13 residues. V was clipped by 4 bases and J by 4 bases, with 10 bases between them. The entry originates in a study of CD8 T cells in ankylosing spondylitis. Study-wide points: Clones linked to disease were reported to show significant enrichment in matched ankylosing spondylitis synovial fluid. Disease-associated clonotypes exhibited CD8+ identity and were relatively infrequent in peripheral blood. Fewer than ten highly homologous variants made up a TCR beta motif, and this motif appeared characteristic of ankylosing spondylitis blood.

This sequence joins TRBV3-1 and TRBJ1-1, with D uncertain. This clonotype originated in a male donor with ankylosing spondylitis. Sequencing used blood, either unsorted or a sorted T cell fraction (not recorded which). This chain's CDR3 is CASSPLYSTEAFF. The DNA for the CDR3 is TGTGCCAGCAGCCCCCTATATAGCACTGAAGCTTTCTTT.